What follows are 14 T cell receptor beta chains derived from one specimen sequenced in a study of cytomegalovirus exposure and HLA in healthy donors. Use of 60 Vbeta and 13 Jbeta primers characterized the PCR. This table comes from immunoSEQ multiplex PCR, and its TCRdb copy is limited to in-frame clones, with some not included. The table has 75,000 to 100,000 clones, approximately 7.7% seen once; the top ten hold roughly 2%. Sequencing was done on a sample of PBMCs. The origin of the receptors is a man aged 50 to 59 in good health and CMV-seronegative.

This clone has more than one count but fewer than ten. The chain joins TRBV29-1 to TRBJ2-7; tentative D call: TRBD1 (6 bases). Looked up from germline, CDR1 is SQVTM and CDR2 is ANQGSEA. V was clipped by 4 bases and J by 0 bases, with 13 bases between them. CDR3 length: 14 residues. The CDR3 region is CSVAGQGRSYEQYF. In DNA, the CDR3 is TGCAGCGTTGCGGGGCAGGGGCGCTCCTACGAGCAGTACTTC.

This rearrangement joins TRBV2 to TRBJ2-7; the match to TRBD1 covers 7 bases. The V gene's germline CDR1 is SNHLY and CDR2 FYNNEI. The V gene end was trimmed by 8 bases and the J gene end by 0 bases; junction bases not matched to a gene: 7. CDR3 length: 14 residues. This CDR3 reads CASATGDSSYEQYF. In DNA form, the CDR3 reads TGTGCCAGCGCTACAGGGGATTCCTCCTACGAGCAGTACTTC.

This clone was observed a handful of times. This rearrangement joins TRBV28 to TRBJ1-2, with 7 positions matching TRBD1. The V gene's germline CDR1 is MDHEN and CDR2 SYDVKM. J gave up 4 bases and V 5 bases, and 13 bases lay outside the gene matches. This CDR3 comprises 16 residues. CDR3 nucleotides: TGTGCCAGCAGTCTCGCTAAAGTGGGACAGTCCTATGGCTACACCTTC. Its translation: CASSLAKVGQSYGYTF.

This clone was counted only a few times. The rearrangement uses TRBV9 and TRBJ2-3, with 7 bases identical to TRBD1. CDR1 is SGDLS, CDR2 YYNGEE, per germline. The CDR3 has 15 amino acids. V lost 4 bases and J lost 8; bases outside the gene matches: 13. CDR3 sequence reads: CASSPRDRPPGTQYF. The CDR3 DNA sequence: TGTGCCAGCAGCCCCCGGGACAGACCACCAGGTACGCAGTATTTT.

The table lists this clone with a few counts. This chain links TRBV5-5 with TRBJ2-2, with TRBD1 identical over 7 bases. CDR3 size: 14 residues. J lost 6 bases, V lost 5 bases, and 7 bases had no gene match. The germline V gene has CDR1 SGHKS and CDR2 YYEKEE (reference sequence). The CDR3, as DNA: TGTGCCAGCAGGCCTACAGGGGACCCCGGGGAGCTGTTTTTT. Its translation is CASRPTGDPGELFF.

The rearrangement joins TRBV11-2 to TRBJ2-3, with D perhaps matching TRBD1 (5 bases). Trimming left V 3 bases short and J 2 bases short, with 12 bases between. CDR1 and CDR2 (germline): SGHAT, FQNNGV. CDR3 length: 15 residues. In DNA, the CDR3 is TGTGCCAGCAGCTTCCCTTCGACAGTCACAGATACGCAGTATTTT. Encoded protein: CASSFPSTVTDTQYF. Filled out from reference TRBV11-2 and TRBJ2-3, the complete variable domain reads EAGVAQSPRYKIIEKRQSVAFWCNPISGHATLYWYQQILGQGPKLLIQFQNNGVVDDSQLPKDRFSAERLKGVDSTLKIQPAKLEDSAVYLCASSFPSTVTDTQYFGPGTRLTVL.

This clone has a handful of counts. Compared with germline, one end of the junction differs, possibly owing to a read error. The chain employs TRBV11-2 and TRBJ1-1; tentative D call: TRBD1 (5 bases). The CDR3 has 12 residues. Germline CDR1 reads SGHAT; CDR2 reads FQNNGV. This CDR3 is CASSASGGNLQF. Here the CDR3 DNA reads TGTGCCAGCAGCGCCTCCGGGGGTAACCTCCAGTTT.

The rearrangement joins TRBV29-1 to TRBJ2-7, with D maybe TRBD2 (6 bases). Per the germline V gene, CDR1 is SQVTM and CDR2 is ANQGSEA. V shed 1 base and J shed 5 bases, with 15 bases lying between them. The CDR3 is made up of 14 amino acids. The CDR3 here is CSVEVGSWGDEQYF. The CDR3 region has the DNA TGCAGCGTTGAAGTTGGCAGTTGGGGGGACGAGCAGTACTTC.

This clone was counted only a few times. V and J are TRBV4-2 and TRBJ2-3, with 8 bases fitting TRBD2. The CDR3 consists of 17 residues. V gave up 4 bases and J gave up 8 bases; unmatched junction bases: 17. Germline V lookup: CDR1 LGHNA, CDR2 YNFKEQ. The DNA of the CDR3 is TGTGCCAGCAGCCCCGCGGCGGAGCGGGGGCGAGGGGCTACGCAGTATTTT. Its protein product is CASSPAAERGRGATQYF.

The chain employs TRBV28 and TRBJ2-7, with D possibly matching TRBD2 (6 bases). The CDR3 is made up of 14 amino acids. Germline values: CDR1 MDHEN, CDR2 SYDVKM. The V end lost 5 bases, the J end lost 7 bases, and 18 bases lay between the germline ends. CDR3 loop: CASSRGGDLREQYF. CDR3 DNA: TGTGCCAGCAGTAGAGGCGGGGACCTACGGGAGCAGTACTTC.

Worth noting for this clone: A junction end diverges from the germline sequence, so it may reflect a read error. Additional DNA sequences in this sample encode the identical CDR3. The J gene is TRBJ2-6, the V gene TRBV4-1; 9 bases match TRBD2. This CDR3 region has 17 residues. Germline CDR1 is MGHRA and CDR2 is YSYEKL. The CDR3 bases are TGCGCCAGCAGCCAAGAGTTAGCGGGAGAAGGGGCTAACGTCCTGACTTTC. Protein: CASSQELAGEGANVLTF.

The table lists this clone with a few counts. CDR3 nucleotides: TGTGCCAGCAGGCCTTCAGGGGGAGGCACCGGGGAGCTGTTTTTT. It translates to CASRPSGGGTGELFF. V usage is TRBV11-3 and J usage is TRBJ2-2; a possible D gene is TRBD1 (7 bases). Germline loops: CDR1 SGHNT, CDR2 YENEEA. The CDR3 covers 15 residues. V was pared by 6 bases and J by 4 bases, with 15 bases between.

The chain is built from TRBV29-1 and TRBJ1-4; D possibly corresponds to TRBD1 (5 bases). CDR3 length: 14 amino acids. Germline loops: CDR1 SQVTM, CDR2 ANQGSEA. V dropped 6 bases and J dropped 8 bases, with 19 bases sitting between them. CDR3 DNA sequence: TGCAGCGTGGGCAGCGGGGGAGCGCGGGAAAAACTGTTTTTT. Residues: CSVGSGGAREKLFF.

The DNA of the CDR3 is TGCGCCAGCAAGGAAACAGGGGCCGTTTTGGAGCAGTACTTC. Translating gives CASKETGAVLEQYF. The chain links TRBV10-2 to TRBJ2-7; TRBD1 aligns across 7 bases. This CDR3 region has 14 residues. J lost 7 bases, V lost 7 bases, and 13 bases had no gene match. The V gene's germline CDR1 is WSHSY and CDR2 SAAADI.